This T cell receptor beta chain was captured by sequencing in a study of blood T cell repertoires in COVID-19. V lost 9 bases to trimming and J lost 3 bases; unmatched junction nucleotides: 10. The length of the CDR3 is 17 residues. Germline CDR1 and CDR2: LGHDT and YNNKEL (reference sequence). The authors' processing: Estimated nucleated cell counts came from reference gene primer amplification. The method was immunoSEQ multiplex PCR; TCRdb's version includes in-frame clones alone and lacks a portion of them. V and J calls plus clone size are reproduced from that table; the DNA served to infer D and trimming. The repertoire has fewer than 150,000 clones, around 83% of them found once; the top ten carry 18%. Donors were grouped by their self-reported clinical history. This clone has a single count.

The receptor was derived from a young man who had recovered from COVID-19. The rearrangement uses TRBV3-1 (or the pseudogene TRBV3-2) and TRBJ2-3; 15 nucleotides line up with TRBD2. The sample comprised PBMCs or T cells enriched from blood (not recorded which). The DNA of the CDR3 is TGTGCCAGTCAAGGACTAGCGGGGGGGCAGGGTACAGATACGCAGTATTTT. Protein: CASQGLAGGQGTDTQYF.